Listed here are 30 T cell receptor beta chains from one sample, sequenced in a study of Ad26.COV2.S vaccination and SARS-CoV-2 variants. The protocol was immunoSEQ multiplex PCR, while the TCRdb copy is restricted to in-frame clones and leaves out a portion. The profile covers about 350,000 clones, with 85% appearing a single time and 2.5% to 3.5% taken by the ten largest. Stated treatment: around 19 received Ad26.COV2.S at low or high dose, single or two shots; 5 received placebo; per-sample allocation not given. On day 63 after the first injection, vaccine and placebo recipients gave samples. The source material was peripheral blood, sampled in a trial of Ad26.COV2.S vaccine versus placebo. The source is a person between 18 and 59 years old who received the Ad26.COV2.S COVID-19 vaccine or a placebo.

CDR3 DNA: TGTGCCTGGAGAAAAGGGATTTACAATGAGCAGTTCTTC. Protein product: CAWRKGIYNEQFF. The chain recombines TRBV30 with TRBJ2-1; no clear D. The V gene's germline CDR1 is GTSNPN and CDR2 SVGIG (reference sequence). The V end lost 3 bases, the J end lost 4 bases, and 10 bases lay between the germline ends. The CDR3 spans 13 residues.

The sample holds one count of this clone. This chain connects TRBV27 to TRBJ1-1; D call uncertain. The V gene's germline CDR1 is MNHEY and CDR2 SMNVEV (reference sequence). The CDR3 has 14 residues. The ends were cut back, 2 bases at V and 6 bases at J, with 13 bases in the middle. CDR3 DNA sequence: TGTGCCAGCAGTTTACACGGGGTCCACCCTGAAGCTTTCTTT. Its translation is CASSLHGVHPEAFF.

This clone was picked up one time. J is TRBJ1-2 and V is TRBV19, with no clear D. Germline CDR1 is LNHDA and CDR2 is SQIVND (reference sequence). CDR3 length equals 13 residues. Trimming stripped 3 bases from V and 4 bases from J, with 9 bases between. The CDR3 DNA sequence: TGTGCCAGTAGTATCGGTTGGGGCTATGGCTACACCTTC. Protein product: CASSIGWGYGYTF.

The chain recombines TRBV28 with TRBJ2-1; 13 positions match TRBD2. The germline CDR1 and CDR2 sequences are MDHEN and SYDVKM. Trimming cost V 5 bases and J 4 bases; bases outside gene matches: 8. The CDR3 spans 17 residues. The CDR3 DNA reads TGTGCCAGCAGTGCACTTAGGACTAGCGGGAGTTACAATGAGCAGTTCTTC. Amino acid sequence: CASSALRTSGSYNEQFF.

The chain carries TRBV27 and TRBJ2-1, with a weak D call TRBD1 (6 bases). The CDR3 sequence is 15 residues long. Trimming took off 3 bases at V and 0 bases at J, with 9 bases between the two ends. Germline V gene lookup returns CDR1 MNHEY and CDR2 SMNVEV (reference sequence). The CDR3 DNA reads as TGTGCCAGCAGTTTGACAGGTCGCTCCTACAATGAGCAGTTCTTC. It specifies CASSLTGRSYNEQFF.

V gene TRBV6-5 combines with J gene TRBJ2-5; D perhaps matches TRBD1 (5 bases). V was trimmed by 6 bases and J by 4 bases, leaving 15 bases between them. The CDR3 has 14 residues. Looked up from germline, CDR1 is MNHEY and CDR2 is SVGAGI. The CDR3 bases are TGTGCCAGCAGCCAGGGTTTTAGGGGAGAGACCCAGTACTTC. This translates into CASSQGFRGETQYF.

The rearrangement joins TRBV5-1 to TRBJ2-3; no firm D call. Germline CDR1 and CDR2: SGHRS and YFSETQ. The V end lost 6 bases, the J end lost 0 bases, and 14 bases lay between the germline ends. This CDR3 comprises 15 residues. CDR3 nucleotides: TGCGCCAGCACGGGCGAACCCTCTAGCACAGATACGCAGTATTTT. This encodes CASTGEPSSTDTQYF.

V gene TRBV18 combines with J gene TRBJ2-5, with TRBD1 matching 8 bases. The CDR3 length is 16 residues. Trimming at V came to 2 bases and at J to 1 base, leaving 6 bases not matched to a gene. Germline CDR1 reads KGHSH; CDR2 reads LQKENI. CDR3 bases: TGTGCCAGCTCACCAGCAACAGGGGGACTCCAAGAGACCCAGTACTTC. Translating gives CASSPATGGLQETQYF.

V gene TRBV6-2 or TRBV6-3 combines with J gene TRBJ2-7; D remains ambiguous. V was clipped by 3 bases and J by 0 bases, with 12 bases between them. The CDR3 length is 15 residues. The germline V gene encodes CDR1 MNHEY and CDR2 SVGEGT. CDR3 protein: CASSYDKTLSYEQYF. DNA for the CDR3: TGTGCCAGCAGTTATGACAAAACTCTCTCCTACGAGCAGTACTTC.

The V and J genes are TRBV5-1 and TRBJ2-1; unclear D gene. Germline V CDR1 and CDR2: SGHRS, YFSETQ. The CDR3 totals 14 residues. V lost 0 bases and J lost 8, with 12 bases in between. This chain's CDR3 is CASSLGVQVDEQFF. The CDR3 DNA reads TGCGCCAGCAGCTTGGGGGTCCAGGTAGATGAGCAGTTCTTC.

The V and J genes are TRBV19 and TRBJ2-7, with 7 bases matching TRBD1. From germline, CDR1 is LNHDA and CDR2 SQIVND (reference sequence). This CDR3 spans 13 amino acids. V shed 3 bases and J 4 bases; nucleotides not matched to a gene: 3. The CDR3 is CASSMGQTYEQYF. The CDR3 DNA reads TGTGCCAGTAGTATGGGACAGACATACGAGCAGTACTTC.

The gene calls are TRBV14 and TRBJ1-2; D gene ambiguous. This CDR3 region has 14 residues. CDR1 and CDR2 (germline): SGHDN, FVKESK. V was shortened by 4 bases and J by 5 bases, with 14 bases between the two germline ends. The chain's CDR3 is CASSPQGRRYGYTF. Written as DNA, the CDR3 is TGTGCCAGCAGCCCACAAGGACGACGGTATGGCTACACCTTC.

This clone has only one observation. The CDR3 protein is CASSDPGLVQETQYF. In DNA, the CDR3 is TGTGCCAGCAGTGACCCGGGACTAGTGCAAGAGACCCAGTACTTC. This chain connects TRBV25-1 to TRBJ2-5; 8 bases agree with TRBD2. This CDR3 contains 15 residues. Germline lookup yields CDR1 MGHDK and CDR2 SYGVNS. The V segment lost 3 bases and the J segment 2 bases; nucleotides outside the gene matches: 5.

The chain uses TRBV5-1 and TRBJ2-5; TRBD1 matches 7 bases. The germline V gene has CDR1 SGHRS and CDR2 YFSETQ. Germline trimming cut 1 base from V and 5 bases from J; bases unmatched to any gene: 8. CDR3 length equals 15 residues. The CDR3 DNA reads TGCGCCAGCAGCTTGTGGCAGGGGGTTTGGGAGACCCAGTACTTC. Encoded protein: CASSLWQGVWETQYF.

This clone was found a few times. The genes are TRBV3-1 (or the pseudogene TRBV3-2) and TRBJ1-5; no clear D gene. CDR3 length: 18 residues. V dropped 2 bases and J dropped 0 bases, with 17 bases sitting between them. Germline-derived CDR1 and CDR2 are LGHDT and YNNKEL (reference sequence). This CDR3 is CASSQLQGQAPSNQPQHF. In nucleotides, the CDR3 is TGTGCCAGCAGCCAATTGCAAGGGCAGGCACCTAGCAATCAGCCCCAGCATTTT.

The chain is built from TRBV10-1 and TRBJ1-2; no firm D call. CDR1 and CDR2 from the germline V gene are WNHNN and SYGVQD (reference sequence). This CDR3 comprises 12 residues. V lost 3 bases and J 4 bases, leaving 6 bases between the germline ends. CDR3 DNA: TGCGCCAGCAGTGACTTCGGCTATGGCTACACCTTC. Protein sequence: CASSDFGYGYTF.

The chain uses TRBV29-1 and TRBJ2-5, with TRBD2 identical over 8 bases. Germline V gene sequence: CDR1 SQVTM, CDR2 ANQGSEA. Trimming cost V 6 bases and J 5 bases; bases outside gene matches: 8. This CDR3 spans 13 amino acids. The CDR3 DNA reads as TGCAGCGTGTCGGCCCCGGGGGGGGAGACCCAGTACTTC. Protein: CSVSAPGGETQYF.

This clone was detected only a few times. This chain uses TRBV6-1 with TRBJ2-7; D remains unclear. The CDR3 extends over 15 amino acids. Germline-derived CDR1 and CDR2 are MNHNS and SASEGT. With 2 bases removed from V and 3 bases from J, the gap between germline ends came to 14 bases. The CDR3 nucleotides are TGTGCCAGCAGTGAATCTCCGGGCATCTTCTACGAGCAGTACTTC. Translation gives CASSESPGIFYEQYF.

This chain joins TRBV5-1 and TRBJ1-3, with a possible D match to TRBD1 (6 bases). Deletions cut 1 base from V and 4 bases from J, with 9 bases between. The CDR3 loop spans 14 amino acids. Germline CDR1 is SGHRS and CDR2 is YFSETQ. CDR3 in DNA: TGCGCCAGCAGCTTGACAGGGCCGGGAAACACCATATATTTT. It is translated as CASSLTGPGNTIYF.

V is TRBV5-8 and J is TRBJ1-6; D is undetermined. From germline, CDR1 is SGHTS and CDR2 YDEGEE. Trimming left V 0 bases short and J 2 bases short, with 6 bases between. This CDR3 comprises 15 residues. CDR3 region: CASSLGRAYNSPLHF. DNA for the CDR3: TGTGCCAGCAGCTTGGGACGAGCCTATAATTCACCCCTCCACTTT.

This clone was picked up many times. This chain connects TRBV7-9 to TRBJ2-5; TRBD2 aligns across 10 bases. The CDR3 covers 15 residues. The V and J ends lost 3 bases and 3 bases, in that order; junction bases with no gene match: 4. Germline V gene lookup returns CDR1 SEHNR and CDR2 FQNEAQ (reference sequence). The CDR3 sequence: CASSLTGLAKETQYF. CDR3 nucleotide sequence: TGTGCCAGCAGCTTGACGGGACTAGCGAAAGAGACCCAGTACTTC.

The V and J genes are TRBV18 and TRBJ1-2; no clear D gene. The germline V gene encodes CDR1 KGHSH and CDR2 LQKENI. V was clipped by 3 bases and J by 4 bases, with 9 bases between them. This CDR3 is built from 13 residues. As DNA, the CDR3 is TGTGCCAGCTCACCCGGGGAGAGCTATGGCTACACCTTC. This encodes CASSPGESYGYTF.

J is TRBJ1-2 and V is TRBV2, with TRBD1 identical over 10 bases. The length of the CDR3 is 12 residues. Germline CDR1 and CDR2: SNHLY and FYNNEI. Germline trimming cut 6 bases from V and 7 bases from J; bases unmatched to any gene: 2. CDR3 protein: CASSGTGVGYTF. CDR3 nucleotide sequence: TGTGCCAGCAGCGGGACAGGGGTTGGCTACACCTTC. Full variable domain (remainder filled in from reference TRBV2 and TRBJ1-2): EPEVTQTPSHQVTQMGQEVILRCVPISNHLYFYWYRQILGQKVEFLVSFYNNEISEKSEIFDDQFSVERPDGSNFTLKIRSTKLEDSAMYFCASSGTGVGYTFGSGTRLTVV.

The rearrangement links TRBV7-9 to TRBJ2-3; TRBD2 aligns across 10 bases. J lost 5 bases, V lost 0 bases, and 8 bases had no gene match. Looked up from germline, CDR1 is SEHNR and CDR2 is FQNEAQ (reference sequence). CDR3 length: 17 residues. In nucleotides, the CDR3 is TGTGCCAGCAGCTTAGCGACTAGCGGGCAGGAGGTAGATACGCAGTATTTT. This codes for CASSLATSGQEVDTQYF.

The chain uses TRBV4-1 and TRBJ2-7, with 9 bases identical to TRBD1. After removal of 3 bases from V and 5 bases from J, the junction contained 2 bases not matched to a gene. The CDR3 loop spans 13 amino acids. Germline V gene lookup returns CDR1 MGHRA and CDR2 YSYEKL. The CDR3 is CASSQRQGDEQYF. CDR3 in DNA: TGCGCCAGCAGCCAGAGACAGGGGGACGAGCAGTACTTC.

The J gene is TRBJ2-1, the V gene TRBV10-3; D ambiguous. The V gene lost 0 bases and the J gene lost 3 bases, with 9 bases spanning the gap. Germline lookup yields CDR1 ENHRY and CDR2 SYGVKD. The CDR3 has 15 residues. The CDR3 spells CAISESGLNYNEQFF. The CDR3 nucleotides are TGTGCCATCAGTGAGTCGGGCTTAAACTACAATGAGCAGTTCTTC.

V usage is TRBV9 and J usage is TRBJ1-6; D perhaps matches TRBD1 (5 bases). Trimming took off 2 bases at V and 9 bases at J, with 12 bases between the two ends. The V gene's germline CDR1 is SGDLS and CDR2 YYNGEE. This CDR3 contains 14 residues. Here the CDR3 reads CASSVGQGGSPLHF. The CDR3, as DNA: TGTGCCAGCAGCGTTGGGCAGGGTGGTTCACCCCTCCACTTT.

The rearrangement links TRBV3-1 (or the pseudogene TRBV3-2) to TRBJ2-1; perhaps TRBD1 as D (5 bases). V gave up 0 bases and J gave up 8 bases, with 29 bases separating them. CDR1 and CDR2 from the germline V gene are LGHDT and YNNKEL (reference sequence). There are 20 residues in the CDR3. The CDR3 coding sequence is TGTGCCAGCAGCCAAGATGTCATATGCGGCAGGGCTAGGGTGAAGGATGAGCAGTTCTTC. It encodes CASSQDVICGRARVKDEQFF.

Turning to this clone: The CDR3 carries no conserved terminal phenylalanine or tryptophan, so it likely arises from a read error. The DNA is left out, because the CDR3 cannot be placed on it with certainty; the CDR3 is given as TCRdb lists it. The chain links TRBV7-2 to TRBJ2-7; TRBD1, as called in the table, went unchecked against the DNA. The CDR3 spans 11 amino acids, including both terminal residues. Germline CDR1 and CDR2: SGHTA and FQGNSA. The CDR3 spells CASSPGTAVLR.

The chain is built from TRBV12-3 or TRBV12-4 and TRBJ2-2; no clear D. The CDR3 consists of 12 residues. With 5 bases removed from V and 3 bases from J, the gap between germline ends came to 4 bases. The CDR3 protein is CASSRDTGELFF. In DNA, the CDR3 is TGTGCCAGCAGTCGTGACACCGGGGAGCTGTTTTTT.